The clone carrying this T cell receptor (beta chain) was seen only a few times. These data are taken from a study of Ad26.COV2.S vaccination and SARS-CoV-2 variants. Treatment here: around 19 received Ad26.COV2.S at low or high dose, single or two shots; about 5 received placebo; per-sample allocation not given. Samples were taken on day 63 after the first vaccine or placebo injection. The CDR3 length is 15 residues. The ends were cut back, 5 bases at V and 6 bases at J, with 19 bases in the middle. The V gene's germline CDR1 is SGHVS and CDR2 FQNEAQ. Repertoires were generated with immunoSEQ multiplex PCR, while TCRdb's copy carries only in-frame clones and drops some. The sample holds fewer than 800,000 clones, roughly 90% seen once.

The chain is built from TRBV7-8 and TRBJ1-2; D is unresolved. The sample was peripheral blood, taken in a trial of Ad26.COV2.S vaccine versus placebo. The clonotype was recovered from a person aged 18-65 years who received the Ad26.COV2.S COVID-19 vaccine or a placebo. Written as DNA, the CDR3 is TGTGCCAGCAGCGTCGACGGATTACCGAGCCATGGCTACACCTTC. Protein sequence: CASSVDGLPSHGYTF.